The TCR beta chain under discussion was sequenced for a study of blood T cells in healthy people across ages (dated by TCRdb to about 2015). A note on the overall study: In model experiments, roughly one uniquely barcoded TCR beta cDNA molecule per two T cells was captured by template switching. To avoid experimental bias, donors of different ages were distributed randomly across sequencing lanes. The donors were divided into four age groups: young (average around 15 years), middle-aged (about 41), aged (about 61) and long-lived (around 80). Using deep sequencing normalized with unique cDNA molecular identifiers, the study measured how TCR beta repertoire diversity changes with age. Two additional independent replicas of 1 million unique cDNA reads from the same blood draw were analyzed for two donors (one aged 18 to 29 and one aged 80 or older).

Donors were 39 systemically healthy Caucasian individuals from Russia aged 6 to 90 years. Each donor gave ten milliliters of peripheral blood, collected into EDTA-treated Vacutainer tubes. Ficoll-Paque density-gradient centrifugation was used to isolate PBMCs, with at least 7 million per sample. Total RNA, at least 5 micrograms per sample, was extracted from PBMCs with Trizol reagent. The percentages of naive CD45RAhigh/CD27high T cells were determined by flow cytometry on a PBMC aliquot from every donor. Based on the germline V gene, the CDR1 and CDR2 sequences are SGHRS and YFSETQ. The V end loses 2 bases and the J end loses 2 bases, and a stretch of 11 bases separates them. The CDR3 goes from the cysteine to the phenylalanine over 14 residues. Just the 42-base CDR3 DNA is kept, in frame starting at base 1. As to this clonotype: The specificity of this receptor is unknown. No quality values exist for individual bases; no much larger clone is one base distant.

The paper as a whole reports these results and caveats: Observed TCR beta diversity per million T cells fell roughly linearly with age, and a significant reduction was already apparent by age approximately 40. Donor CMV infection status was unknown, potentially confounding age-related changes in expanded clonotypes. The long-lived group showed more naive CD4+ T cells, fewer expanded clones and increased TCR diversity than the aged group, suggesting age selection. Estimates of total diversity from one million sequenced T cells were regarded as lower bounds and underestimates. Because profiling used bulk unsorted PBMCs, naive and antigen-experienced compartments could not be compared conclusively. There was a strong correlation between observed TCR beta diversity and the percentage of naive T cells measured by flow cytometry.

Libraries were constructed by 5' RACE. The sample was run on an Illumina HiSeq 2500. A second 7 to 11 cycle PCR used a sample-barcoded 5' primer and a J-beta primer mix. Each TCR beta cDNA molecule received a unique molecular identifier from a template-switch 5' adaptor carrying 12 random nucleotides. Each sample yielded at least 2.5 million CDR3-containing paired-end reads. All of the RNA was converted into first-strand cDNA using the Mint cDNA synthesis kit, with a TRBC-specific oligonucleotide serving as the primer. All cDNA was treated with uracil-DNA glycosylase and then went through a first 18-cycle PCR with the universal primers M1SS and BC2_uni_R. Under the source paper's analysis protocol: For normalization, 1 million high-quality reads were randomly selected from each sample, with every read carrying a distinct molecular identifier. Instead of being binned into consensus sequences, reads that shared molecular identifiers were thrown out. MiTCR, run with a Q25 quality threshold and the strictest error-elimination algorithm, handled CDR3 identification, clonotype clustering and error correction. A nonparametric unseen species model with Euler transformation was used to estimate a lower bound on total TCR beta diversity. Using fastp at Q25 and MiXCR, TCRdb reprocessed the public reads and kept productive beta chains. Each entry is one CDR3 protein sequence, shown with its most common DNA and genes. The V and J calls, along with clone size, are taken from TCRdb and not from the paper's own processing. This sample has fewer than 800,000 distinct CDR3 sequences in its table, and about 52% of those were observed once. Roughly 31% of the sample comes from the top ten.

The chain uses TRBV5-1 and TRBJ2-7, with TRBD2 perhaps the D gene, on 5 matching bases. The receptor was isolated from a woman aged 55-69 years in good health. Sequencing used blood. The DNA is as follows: TGCGCCAGCAGCTTTCTAGGGAGCGCCTACGAGCAGTACTTC. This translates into CASSFLGSAYEQYF. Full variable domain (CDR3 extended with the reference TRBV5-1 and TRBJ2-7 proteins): KAGVTQTPRYLIKTRGQQVTLSCSPISGHRSVSWYQQTPGQGLQFLFEYFSETQRNKGNFPGRFSGRQFSNSRSEMNVSTLELGDSALYLCASSFLGSAYEQYFGPGTRLTVT.